Shown below are 6 T cell receptor beta chains from a single sample sequenced in a study of T cell clones after liver transplantation. Produced via immunoSEQ multiplex PCR; TCRdb's table is partial and in-frame only. In the table there are over 45,000 clones, approximately 71% of which are singletons. The sequencing here drew on CD4+ T cells from blood, taken about 56 months after liver transplant. Source of these receptors: a human patient who received a liver transplant. The graft donor may account for some of the T cells.

This clone was found once. V and J are TRBV16 and TRBJ1-5; TRBD1 matches 9 bases. V shed 4 bases, J shed 4 bases, and the junction held 5 bases outside the gene matches. The CDR3 runs 15 residues. Germline V lookup: CDR1 KGHSY, CDR2 FQNENV. The CDR3 spells CASSLTGTGNQPQHF. DNA for the CDR3: TGTGCCAGCAGCCTGACCGGGACAGGGAATCAGCCCCAGCATTTT.

The chain couples TRBV5-5 to TRBJ1-6; TRBD1 agrees at 9 bases. Trimming at V came to 2 bases and at J to 6 bases, leaving 6 bases not matched to a gene. Germline values: CDR1 SGHKS, CDR2 YYEKEE (reference sequence). The CDR3 is made up of 16 amino acids. This CDR3 is CASSFSQGAFNSPLHF. CDR3 in DNA: TGTGCCAGCAGCTTCTCACAGGGGGCCTTTAATTCACCCCTCCACTTT.

This clone was observed a handful of times. The gene calls are TRBV6-6 and TRBJ2-4; 7 bases are shared with TRBD1. The CDR3 length is 14 residues. Germline CDR1 reads MNHNY; CDR2 reads SVGAGI (reference sequence). With 6 bases clipped from V and 8 bases from J, the junction kept 10 bases outside the gene matches. CDR3 nucleotide sequence: TGTGCCAGCAGCAACAGGGGCCGTAGGGACATTCAGTACTTC. This encodes CASSNRGRRDIQYF.

V gene TRBV19 combines with J gene TRBJ2-2, with 9 bases aligning to TRBD1. Germline V gene data show CDR1 as LNHDA and CDR2 as SQIVND (reference sequence). This CDR3 contains 15 residues. J was trimmed by 1 base and V by 7 bases; bases with no gene match: 4. CDR3 in amino acids: CASMEDRGNTGELFF. The CDR3 nucleotides read TGTGCCAGTATGGAGGACAGGGGGAACACCGGGGAGCTGTTTTTT. Full variable domain (rest looked up from reference TRBV19 and TRBJ2-2): DGGITQSPKYLFRKEGQNVTLSCEQNLNHDAMYWYRQDPGQGLRLIYYSQIVNDFQKGDIAEGYSVSREKKESFPLTVTSAQKNPTAFYLCASMEDRGNTGELFFGEGSRLTVL.

This clone was counted once. The V gene is TRBV27, the J gene TRBJ2-1; no definite D call. Trimming removed 10 bases from V and 5 bases from J, with 18 bases in between. This CDR3 is built from 14 residues. Per the germline V gene, CDR1 is MNHEY and CDR2 is SMNVEV (reference sequence). CDR3 protein: CATVSLISHNEQFF. In DNA form, the CDR3 reads TGTGCCACGGTTTCACTAATTTCCCACAATGAGCAGTTCTTC.

The V call is TRBV6-1, the J call TRBJ1-3; maybe TRBD1 (6 bases). Germline assignment: CDR1 MNHNS and CDR2 SASEGT. The CDR3 runs to 18 residues. V dropped 2 bases and J dropped 2 bases, with 19 bases sitting between them. DNA of the CDR3: TGTGCCAGCAGTGAAACACATGTACGGGGGCTGGCTGGAAACACCATATATTTT. Its translation is CASSETHVRGLAGNTIYF.